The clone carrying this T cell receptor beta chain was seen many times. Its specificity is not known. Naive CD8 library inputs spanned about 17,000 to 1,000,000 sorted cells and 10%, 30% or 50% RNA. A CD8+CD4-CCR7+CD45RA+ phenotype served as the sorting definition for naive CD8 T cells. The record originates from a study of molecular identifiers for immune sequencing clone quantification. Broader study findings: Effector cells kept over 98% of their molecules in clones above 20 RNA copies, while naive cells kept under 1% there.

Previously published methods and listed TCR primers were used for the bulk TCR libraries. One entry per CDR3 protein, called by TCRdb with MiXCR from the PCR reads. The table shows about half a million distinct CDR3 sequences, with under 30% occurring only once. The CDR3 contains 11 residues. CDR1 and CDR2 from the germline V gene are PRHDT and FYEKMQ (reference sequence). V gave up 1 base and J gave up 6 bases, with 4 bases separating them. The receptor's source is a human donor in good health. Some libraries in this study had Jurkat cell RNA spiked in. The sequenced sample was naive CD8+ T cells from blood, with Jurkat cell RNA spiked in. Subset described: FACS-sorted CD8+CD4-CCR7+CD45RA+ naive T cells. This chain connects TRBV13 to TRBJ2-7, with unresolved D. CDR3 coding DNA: TGTGCCAGCAGCTTAGAGGGCGAGCAGTACTTC. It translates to CASSLEGEQYF.